This TCR beta chain was sequenced for a study of CD8+ T cells in alopecia areata. From germline, CDR1 is GTSNPN and CDR2 SVGIG (reference sequence). Trimming left V 1 base short and J 3 bases short, with 10 bases between. CDR3 length: 13 residues. Sequencing relied on a cDNA template that was reverse transcribed from extracted RNA. Here immunoSEQ multiplex PCR was the method, and the copy in TCRdb shows in-frame clones only, minus some. In the table there are 130,000 or so clones, 49% of which are singletons. The sample was CD8+ T cells sorted from blood, taken at week 0. The chain couples TRBV30 to TRBJ2-7, with D hard to call. This receptor was obtained from a human donor with alopecia areata. As DNA, the CDR3 is TGTGCCTGGAGTGGTGCAAACTTCTACGAGCAGTACTTC. This gives the protein CAWSGANFYEQYF.